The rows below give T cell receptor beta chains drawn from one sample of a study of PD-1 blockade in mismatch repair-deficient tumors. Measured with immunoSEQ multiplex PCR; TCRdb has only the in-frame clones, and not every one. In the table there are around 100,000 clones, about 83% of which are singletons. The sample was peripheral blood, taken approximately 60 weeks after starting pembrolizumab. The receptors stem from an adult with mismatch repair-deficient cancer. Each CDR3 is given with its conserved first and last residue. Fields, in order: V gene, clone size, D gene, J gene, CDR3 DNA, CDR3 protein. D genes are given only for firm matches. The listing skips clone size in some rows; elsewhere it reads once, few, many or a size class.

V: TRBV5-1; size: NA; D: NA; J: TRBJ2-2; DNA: TGCGCCAGCAGCCTGGAAGGGACCGGGGAGCTGTTTTTT; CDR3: CASSLEGTGELFF
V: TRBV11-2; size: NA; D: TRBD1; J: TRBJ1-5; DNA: TGTGCCAGCAGCTTAGATGGGGGACAGAGCAATCAGCCCCAGCATTTT; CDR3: CASSLDGGQSNQPQHF
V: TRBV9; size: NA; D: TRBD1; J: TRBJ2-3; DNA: TGTGCCAGCAGCCCCCGGGGGACAGGGCGGTTGGCAGATACGCAGTATTTT; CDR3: CASSPRGTGRLADTQYF
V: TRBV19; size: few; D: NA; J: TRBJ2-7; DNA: TGTGCCAGTAGTATAGATGGAGGCGGCTCCTACGAGCAGTACTTC; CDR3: CASSIDGGGSYEQYF
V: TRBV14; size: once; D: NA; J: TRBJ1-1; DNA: TGTGCCAGCCAAAGGGGAGGGGAGGGAGTAAACACTGAAGCTTTCTTT; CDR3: CASQRGGEGVNTEAFF
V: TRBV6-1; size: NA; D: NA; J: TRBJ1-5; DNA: TGTGCCAGCAGTGATTATCGGGGGGAGGAACAGCCCCAGCATTTT; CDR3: CASSDYRGEEQPQHF
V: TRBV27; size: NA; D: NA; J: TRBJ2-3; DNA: TGTGCCAGCAGTCCCGGACCGGCAGATACGCAGTATTTT; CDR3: CASSPGPADTQYF
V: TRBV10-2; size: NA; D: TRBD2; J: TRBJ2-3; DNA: TGCGCCGGGTCGGGGTTAGCGGGACTGGCAGATACGCAGTATTTT; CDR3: CAGSGLAGLADTQYF
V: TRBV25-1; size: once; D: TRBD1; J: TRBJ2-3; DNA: TGTGCCAGCAGTAGGGACAGGTCGAGCACAGATACGCAGTATTTT; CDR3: CASSRDRSSTDTQYF
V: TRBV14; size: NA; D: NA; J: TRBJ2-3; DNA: TGTGCCAGCAGCCAATTAACAGATACGCAGTATTTT; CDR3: CASSQLTDTQYF
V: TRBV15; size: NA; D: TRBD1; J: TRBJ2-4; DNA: TGTGCCACCAGCAGGAGGAGAGGGGGCGACATTCAGTACTTC; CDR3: CATSRRRGGDIQYF
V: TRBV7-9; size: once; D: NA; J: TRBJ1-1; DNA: TGTGCCAGCATCGAAGGGGGACTCATGAACACTGAAGCTTTCTTT; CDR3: CASIEGGLMNTEAFF
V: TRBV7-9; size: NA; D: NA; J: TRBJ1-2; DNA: TGTGCCAGCAGCTTAGGGCAGGGGATAAATGGCTACACCTTC; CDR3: CASSLGQGINGYTF
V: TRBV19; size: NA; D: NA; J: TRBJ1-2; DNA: TGTGCCAGCACTAGGGGCGGAGGCTACACCTTC; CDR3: CASTRGGGYTF
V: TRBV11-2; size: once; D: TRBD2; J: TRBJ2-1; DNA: TGTGCCAGCTTTCGCACTAGCGGGAGCGATGAGCAGTTCTTC; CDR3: CASFRTSGSDEQFF
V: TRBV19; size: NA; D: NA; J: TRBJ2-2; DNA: TGTGCCAGTAGCACACGGCAGGGAACGGCGCCACCCGGGGAGCTGTTTTTT; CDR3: CASSTRQGTAPPGELFF